This entry lists 30 T cell receptor beta chains sequenced from one sample in a study of blood T cell repertoires in COVID-19. Clones were read by immunoSEQ multiplex PCR, and TCRdb kept only the in-frame ones, dropping some. The sample shows under 95,000 clones, around 84% of them seen only once. The sequenced material came from peripheral blood. The source is a man between 40 and 49 years old with acute or convalescent COVID-19.

About this clone itself: At one end, the junction sequence differs from germline, possibly due to a read error. This chain joins TRBV13 and TRBJ2-7; 8 bases map to TRBD2. In germline, CDR1 is PRHDT, CDR2 FYEKMQ (reference sequence). The CDR3 contains 13 residues. The CDR3 loop reads CATSKREIYEQYF. The CDR3 nucleotides are TGTGCCACCAGCAAGCGGGAGATCTACGAGCAGTACTTC. The entire variable domain, with the rest obtained from reference TRBV13 and TRBJ2-7, is as follows: AAGVIQSPRHLIKEKRETATLKCYPIPRHDTVYWYQQGPGQDPQFLISFYEKMQSDKGSIPDRFSAQQFSDYHSELNMSSLELGDSALYFCATSKREIYEQYFGPGTRLTVT.

Worth noting for this clone: Different DNA sequences within this sample yield the same CDR3. V usage is TRBV5-1 and J usage is TRBJ2-1, with D possibly TRBD1 on 6 matching bases. V was trimmed by 5 bases and J by 8 bases, leaving 20 bases between them. This CDR3 has 15 residues. Germline CDR1 reads SGHRS; CDR2 reads YFSETQ. DNA of the CDR3: TGCGCCAGCAGGCCAGGGGTACTATTTTCCGATGAGCAGTTCTTC. It specifies CASRPGVLFSDEQFF.

In this sample, this clone turned up once. V usage is TRBV5-5 and J usage is TRBJ2-7; 7 nucleotides agree with TRBD2. This CDR3 contains 15 residues. V shed 4 bases, J shed 5 bases, and the junction held 12 bases outside the gene matches. The germline gives CDR1 SGHKS, CDR2 YYEKEE (reference sequence). The CDR3 protein is CASSVGDYSRNEQYF. The CDR3 DNA reads TGTGCCAGCAGCGTGGGGGACTATTCGCGTAACGAGCAGTACTTC.

The V and J genes are TRBV30 and TRBJ1-5, with D perhaps TRBD1 (6 bases). V was pared by 1 base and J by 1 base, with 11 bases between. Germline-derived CDR1 and CDR2 are GTSNPN and SVGIG (reference sequence). The CDR3 sequence is 15 residues long. CDR3 region: CAWSGVGGSNQPQHF. For the CDR3, the DNA is TGTGCCTGGAGTGGGGTAGGGGGAAGCAATCAGCCCCAGCATTTT.

The chain couples TRBV5-4 to TRBJ1-3; D is unclear. The CDR3 sequence is 14 residues long. Germline CDR1 is SGHNT and CDR2 is YYREEE (reference sequence). Trimming took off 1 base at V and 2 bases at J, with 7 bases between the two ends. The CDR3 region has the DNA TGTGCCAGCAGCTTGCAGGCAGCTGGAAACACCATATATTTT. Its protein product is CASSLQAAGNTIYF.

V and J are TRBV20-1 and TRBJ1-1; 7 nucleotides agree with TRBD1. Trimming removed 7 bases from V and 10 bases from J; junction bases left unmatched: 9. CDR3 length equals 11 residues. CDR1 is DFQATT, CDR2 SNEGSKA, per germline (reference sequence). CDR3 residues: CSVTKTGRAFF. The CDR3 DNA reads TGCAGTGTTACTAAGACAGGGCGAGCTTTCTTT.

V and J are TRBV5-4 and TRBJ1-1; D is unresolved. The CDR3 extends over 14 amino acids. The germline V gene has CDR1 SGHNT and CDR2 YYREEE (reference sequence). V was clipped by 0 bases and J by 4 bases, with 10 bases between them. The CDR3 DNA reads as TGTGCCAGCAGCTTGGCCCGCGGGAGCACTGAAGCTTTCTTT. It is translated as CASSLARGSTEAFF. The full variable domain, with the rest looked up from reference TRBV5-4 and TRBJ1-1, is ETGVTQSPTHLIKTRGQQVTLRCSSQSGHNTVSWYQQALGQGPQFIFQYYREEENGRGNFPPRFSGLQFPNYSSELNVNALELDDSALYLCASSLARGSTEAFFGQGTRLTVV.

This chain joins TRBV3-1 (or the pseudogene TRBV3-2) and TRBJ2-5; unclear D gene. The germline gives CDR1 LGHDT, CDR2 YNNKEL (reference sequence). Trimming removed 4 bases at V and 0 bases at J, with 15 bases between. This CDR3 region has 16 residues. Here the CDR3 DNA reads TGTGCCAGCAGCCTATATTCACGCGGAAACCAAGAGACCCAGTACTTC. It yields the protein CASSLYSRGNQETQYF.

This clone was seen just once. The CDR3 nucleotides are TGTGCCAGCAGTTACAAAATCGGACTCCCTACCAATGAGCAGTTCTTC. This codes for CASSYKIGLPTNEQFF. The chain is built from TRBV6-2 or TRBV6-3 and TRBJ2-1; a possible D gene is TRBD2 (5 bases). The CDR3 has 16 amino acids. Germline values: CDR1 MNHEY, CDR2 SVGEGT. The V end was cut by 2 bases, the J end by 6 bases, with 17 bases between.

V and J are TRBV6-5 and TRBJ1-2; 7 positions agree with TRBD1. Per the germline V gene, CDR1 is MNHEY and CDR2 is SVGAGI. With V trimmed by 3 bases and J by 3 bases, 7 bases remained unmatched. This CDR3 region has 15 residues. In DNA form, the CDR3 reads TGTGCCAGCAGTTATAGGACAGGCGTCTACTATGGCTACACCTTC. Protein sequence: CASSYRTGVYYGYTF.

The rearrangement links TRBV3-1 (or the pseudogene TRBV3-2) to TRBJ2-2, with a weak D call TRBD2 (5 bases). This CDR3 spans 16 amino acids. Germline CDR1 reads LGHDT; CDR2 reads YNNKEL (reference sequence). V was clipped by 1 base and J by 2 bases, with 11 bases between them. The CDR3 loop reads CASSQAPSQNTGELFF. The CDR3 DNA reads as TGTGCCAGCAGCCAAGCGCCTAGCCAAAACACCGGGGAGCTGTTTTTT.

This chain joins TRBV5-4 and TRBJ2-1, with a possible D match to TRBD1 (5 bases). Trimming pared 0 bases from V and 4 bases from J, leaving 8 bases between. The CDR3 totals 14 residues. Per germline, CDR1 SGHNT and CDR2 YYREEE (reference sequence). The CDR3: CASSLDAGYNEQFF. Here the CDR3 DNA reads TGTGCCAGCAGCTTGGACGCAGGGTACAATGAGCAGTTCTTC.

This chain uses TRBV28 with TRBJ1-1; 8 bases are a match to TRBD1. CDR1 is MDHEN, CDR2 SYDVKM, per germline. This CDR3 comprises 14 residues. The J segment lost 2 bases and the V segment lost 10 bases, leaving 9 bases of the junction unmatched. In nucleotides, the CDR3 is TGTGCCACCTCGCCGACAGGGGTAAACACTGAAGCTTTCTTT. Translated: CATSPTGVNTEAFF.

The V gene is TRBV6-6, the J gene TRBJ1-2; 10 bases agree with TRBD1. Germline CDR1 and CDR2: MNHNY and SVGAGI (reference sequence). Germline trimming cut 5 bases from V and 5 bases from J; bases unmatched to any gene: 5. CDR3 size: 14 residues. CDR3 region: CASSRGQGGYGYTF. The DNA for the CDR3 is TGTGCCAGCAGTCGCGGACAGGGGGGATATGGCTACACCTTC.

As for this clone: This specimen includes other DNA sequences encoding the same CDR3. This sequence joins TRBV11-3 and TRBJ1-1; possible D gene TRBD1, 6 bases. Germline V lookup: CDR1 SGHNT, CDR2 YENEEA. Trimming took off 4 bases at V and 1 base at J, with 7 bases between the two ends. The CDR3 consists of 13 residues. In nucleotides, the CDR3 is TGTGCCAGCAGCTCGACAGGGAACACTGAAGCTTTCTTT. Its translation: CASSSTGNTEAFF.

As for this clone: One junction end disagrees with the germline gene, perhaps due to a read error. The chain employs TRBV7-2 and TRBJ2-7, with D tentatively TRBD1 (5 bases). This CDR3 region has 15 residues. Germline CDR1 reads SGHTA; CDR2 reads FQGNSA. CDR3 in DNA: TGTGCCAGCAGTTTAGCCGTGGGGCAGACCTACGAGCAGTACTTC. This sequence encodes CASSLAVGQTYEQYF.

This chain links TRBV9 with TRBJ1-1, with 8 positions matching TRBD1. This CDR3 comprises 14 residues. In germline, CDR1 is SGDLS, CDR2 YYNGEE. J gave up 1 base and V 4 bases, and 3 bases lay outside the gene matches. The CDR3 DNA reads as TGTGCCAGCAGCCTCAGGGGGCAGAACACTGAAGCTTTCTTT. This gives the protein CASSLRGQNTEAFF.

The chain has TRBV19 and TRBJ2-5; 9 bases are a match to TRBD1. Germline CDR1 and CDR2: LNHDA and SQIVND (reference sequence). Trimming took 4 bases from V and 6 from J; bases not matched to a gene: 12. The CDR3 length is 16 residues. Here the CDR3 DNA reads TGTGCCAGTAGTACCGAAACCGGGACAGGGCAAAAGACCCAGTACTTC. This encodes CASSTETGTGQKTQYF.

With regard to this clone: At one end, the junction sequence differs from germline, possibly due to a read error. V gene TRBV7-2 combines with J gene TRBJ1-2; 7 positions match TRBD1. Germline loops: CDR1 SGHTA, CDR2 FQGNSA. This CDR3 contains 15 residues. CDR3 DNA: TGTGCCAGCAGCGTAGCTTCGACAGGGAACTATGGCTACACCTTC. It specifies CASSVASTGNYGYTF.

The chain employs TRBV9 and TRBJ1-2; TRBD1 agrees at 7 bases. The CDR3 is made up of 15 amino acids. After removal of 0 bases from V and 2 bases from J, the junction contained 4 bases not matched to a gene. Germline V CDR1 and CDR2: SGDLS, YYNGEE. CDR3 nucleotide sequence: TGTGCCAGCAGCGTAGCGGCAGGGGGAAACTATGGCTACACCTTC. It encodes CASSVAAGGNYGYTF.

The V and J genes are TRBV9 and TRBJ1-6, with TRBD1 as a possible D gene (6 bases). Trimming shortened V by 0 bases and J by 5 bases, and 9 bases separated the two germline ends. The CDR3 length is 15 residues. Per the germline V gene, CDR1 is SGDLS and CDR2 is YYNGEE. The CDR3 sequence is CASSVGAGDNSPLHF. The CDR3 region has the DNA TGTGCCAGCAGCGTAGGGGCAGGGGATAATTCACCCCTCCACTTT.

The chain joins TRBV9 to TRBJ2-5; 8 nucleotides line up with TRBD1. Germline V gene lookup returns CDR1 SGDLS and CDR2 YYNGEE. The CDR3 covers 15 residues. V shed 0 bases and J 5 bases; nucleotides not matched to a gene: 6. CDR3 nucleotides: TGTGCCAGCAGCGTAGGACAGGGGAGGTTGGAGACCCAGTACTTC. Its protein is CASSVGQGRLETQYF.

This chain joins TRBV27 and TRBJ2-1, with D perhaps matching TRBD1 (6 bases). CDR3 size: 15 residues. The germline V and J ends were trimmed by 6 bases and 0 bases, with 12 bases remaining between them. The germline gives CDR1 MNHEY, CDR2 SMNVEV (reference sequence). Here the CDR3 DNA reads TGTGCCAGCAGCATGACAGGAAACTCCTACAATGAGCAGTTCTTC. Encoded protein: CASSMTGNSYNEQFF.

V usage is TRBV18 and J usage is TRBJ1-5; weak D call: TRBD1 (5 bases). The germline gives CDR1 KGHSH, CDR2 LQKENI. CDR3 length: 14 amino acids. V lost 1 base to trimming and J lost 2 bases, with 6 bases between them. The CDR3 reads CASSPRGGNQPQHF. In DNA, the CDR3 is TGTGCCAGCTCACCACGGGGGGGCAATCAGCCCCAGCATTTT.

V usage is TRBV19 and J usage is TRBJ1-1; maybe TRBD1 (5 bases). The CDR3 runs to 14 residues. CDR1 and CDR2 from the germline V gene are LNHDA and SQIVND (reference sequence). V lost 2 bases and J 1 base, leaving 8 bases between the germline ends. The chain's CDR3 is CASSITRENTEAFF. The CDR3 DNA reads as TGTGCCAGTAGTATAACCAGGGAGAACACTGAAGCTTTCTTT.

The J gene is TRBJ1-2, the V gene TRBV6-2 or TRBV6-3; D perhaps matches TRBD1 (6 bases). The CDR3 is 14 residues long. V lost 3 bases to trimming and J lost 7 bases, with 15 bases between them. CDR1 is MNHEY, CDR2 SVGEGT, per germline. The CDR3 protein is CASSYYEAGVGYTF. CDR3 nucleotide sequence: TGTGCCAGCAGTTATTACGAGGCAGGGGTTGGCTACACCTTC.

The CDR3 DNA reads as TGTGCCAGCAGCCGGGACAGGGTATACGAGACCCAGTACTTC. It translates to CASSRDRVYETQYF. J is TRBJ2-5 and V is TRBV7-2; 9 bases line up with TRBD1. This CDR3 comprises 14 residues. CDR1 and CDR2 (germline): SGHTA, FQGNSA. J lost 5 bases, V lost 5 bases, and 6 bases had no gene match.

The CDR3 reads CASSHSPGQSVDTQYF. Here the CDR3 DNA reads TGCGCCAGCAGCCATTCTCCGGGACAGAGTGTAGATACGCAGTATTTT. V is TRBV4-1 and J is TRBJ2-3; TRBD1 matches 7 bases. Per germline, CDR1 MGHRA and CDR2 YSYEKL. The CDR3 is made up of 16 amino acids. The junction had 11 bases not matched to a gene; V was cut back by 3 bases and J by 5 bases.

The chain uses TRBV9 and TRBJ2-3; 8 nucleotides line up with TRBD2. The CDR3 is 15 amino acids. In germline, CDR1 is SGDLS, CDR2 YYNGEE. V dropped 3 bases and J dropped 1; count of bases not matched to a gene: 4. The CDR3 region is CASSAGGRGTDTQYF. CDR3 DNA sequence: TGTGCCAGCAGCGCGGGGGGGAGAGGCACAGATACGCAGTATTTT.

The rearrangement links TRBV10-3 to TRBJ1-2; perhaps TRBD1 as D (5 bases). The CDR3 consists of 12 residues. The germline V gene has CDR1 ENHRY and CDR2 SYGVKD. The V end was cut by 0 bases, the J end by 6 bases, with 5 bases between. DNA for the CDR3: TGTGCCATCAGTGAGTCGACAGATGGCTACACCTTC. Protein sequence: CAISESTDGYTF.